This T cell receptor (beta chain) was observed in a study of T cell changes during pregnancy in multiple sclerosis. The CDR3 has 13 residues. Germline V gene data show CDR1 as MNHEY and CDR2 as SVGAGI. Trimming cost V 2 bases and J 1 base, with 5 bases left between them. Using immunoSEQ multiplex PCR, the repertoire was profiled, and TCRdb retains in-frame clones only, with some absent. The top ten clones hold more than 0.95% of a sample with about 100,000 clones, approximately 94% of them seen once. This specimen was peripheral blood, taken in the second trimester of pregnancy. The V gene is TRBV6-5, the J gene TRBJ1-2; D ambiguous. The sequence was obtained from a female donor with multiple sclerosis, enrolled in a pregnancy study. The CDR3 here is CASSYRDNYGYTF. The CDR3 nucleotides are TGTGCCAGCAGTTACAGAGATAACTATGGCTACACCTTC.